This T cell receptor beta chain was retrieved from a study of T cells expressing NK-cell markers. Study at large: TCR beta repertoires came from sorted CD3+CD56+NKG2C+, CD3+CD56+NKG2C- and CD3+CD56-NKG2C+ T cells. HCMV serostatus: most of the eight sequenced donors positive, one negative. Broader study findings: The CD3+CD56-NKG2C+ fraction was also led by these clonotypes in a few donors.

Note on this clonotype: Its antigen is not known.

TCR beta libraries carry UMIs added by 5'RACE template switching. TCRdb re-called the 5' RACE reads and shows each CDR3 protein once, DNA omitted. Its table lists 25,000 to 35,000 distinct CDR3 sequences. The sample comprised blood T cells: a sorted CD56 or NKG2C T cell subset, CD4+ or CD8+ T cells, or bulk PBMC T cells (not recorded which). The clonotype comes from a woman aged 18 to 75 in good health.

This chain's CDR3 is CASSPRLTDTQYF. The chain links TRBV7-9 to TRBJ2-3. The CDR3 covers 13 residues. Germline V lookup: CDR1 SEHNR, CDR2 FQNEAQ (reference sequence).